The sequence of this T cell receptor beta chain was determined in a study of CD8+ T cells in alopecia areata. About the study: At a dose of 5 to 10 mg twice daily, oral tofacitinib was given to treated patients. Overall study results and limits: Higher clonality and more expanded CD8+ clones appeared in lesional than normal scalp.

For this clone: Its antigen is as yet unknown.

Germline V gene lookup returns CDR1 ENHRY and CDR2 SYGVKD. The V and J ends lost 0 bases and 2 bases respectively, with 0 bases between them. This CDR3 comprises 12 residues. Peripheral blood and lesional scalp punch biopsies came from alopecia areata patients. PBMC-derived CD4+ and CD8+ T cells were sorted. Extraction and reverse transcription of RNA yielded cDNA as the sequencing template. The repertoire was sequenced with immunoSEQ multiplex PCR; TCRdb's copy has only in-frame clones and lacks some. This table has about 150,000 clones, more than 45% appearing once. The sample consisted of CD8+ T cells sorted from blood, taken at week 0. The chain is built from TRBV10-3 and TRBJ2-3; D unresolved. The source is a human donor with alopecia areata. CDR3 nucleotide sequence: TGTGCCATCAGTGAGTCCACAGATACGCAGTATTTT. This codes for CAISESTDTQYF.